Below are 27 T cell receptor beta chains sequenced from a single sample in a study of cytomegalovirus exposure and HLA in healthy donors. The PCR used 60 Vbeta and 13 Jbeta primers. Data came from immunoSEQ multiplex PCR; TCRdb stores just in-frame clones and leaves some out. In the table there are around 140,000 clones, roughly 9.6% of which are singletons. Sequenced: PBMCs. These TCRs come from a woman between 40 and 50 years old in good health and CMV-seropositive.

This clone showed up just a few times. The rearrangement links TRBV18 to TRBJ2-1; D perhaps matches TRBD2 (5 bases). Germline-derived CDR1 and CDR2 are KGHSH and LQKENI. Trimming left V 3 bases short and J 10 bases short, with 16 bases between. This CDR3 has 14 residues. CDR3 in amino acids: CASSPASHLHEQFF. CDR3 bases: TGTGCCAGCTCACCCGCTAGCCACCTACACGAGCAGTTCTTC.

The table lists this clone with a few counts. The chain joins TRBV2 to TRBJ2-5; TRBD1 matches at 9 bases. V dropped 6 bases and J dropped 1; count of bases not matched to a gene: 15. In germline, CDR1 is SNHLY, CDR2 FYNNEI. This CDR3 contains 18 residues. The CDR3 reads CASSRTGVISFSQETQYF. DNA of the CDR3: TGTGCCAGCAGCAGGACAGGGGTCATATCCTTCTCCCAAGAGACCCAGTACTTC.

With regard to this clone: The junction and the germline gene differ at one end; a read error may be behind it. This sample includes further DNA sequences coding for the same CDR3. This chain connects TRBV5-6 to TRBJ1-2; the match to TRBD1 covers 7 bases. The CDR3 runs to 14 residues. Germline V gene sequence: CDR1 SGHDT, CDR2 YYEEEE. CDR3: CASSGPTGRYGYTF. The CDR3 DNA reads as TGTGCCAGCAGCGGCCCGACAGGGCGTTATGGCTACACCTTT.

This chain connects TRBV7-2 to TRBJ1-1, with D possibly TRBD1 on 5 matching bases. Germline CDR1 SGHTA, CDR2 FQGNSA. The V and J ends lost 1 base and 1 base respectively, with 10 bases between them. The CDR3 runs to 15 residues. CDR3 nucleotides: TGTGCCAGCAGCTTAGTTGGAGGGACGAACACTGAAGCTTTCTTT. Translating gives CASSLVGGTNTEAFF.

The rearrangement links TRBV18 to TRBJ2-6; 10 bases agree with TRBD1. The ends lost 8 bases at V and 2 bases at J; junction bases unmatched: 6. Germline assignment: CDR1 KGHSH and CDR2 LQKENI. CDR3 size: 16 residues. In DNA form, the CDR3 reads TGTGCCAGCAATCCCGGGACAGGGGCTGGGGCCAACGTCCTGACTTTC. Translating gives CASNPGTGAGANVLTF.

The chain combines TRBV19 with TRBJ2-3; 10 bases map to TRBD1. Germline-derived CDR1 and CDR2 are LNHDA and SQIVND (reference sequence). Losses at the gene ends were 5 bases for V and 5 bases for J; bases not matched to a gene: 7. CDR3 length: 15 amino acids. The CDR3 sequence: CASSSDRGLGDTQYF. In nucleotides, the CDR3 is TGTGCCAGTAGTTCAGACAGGGGGCTCGGAGATACGCAGTATTTT.

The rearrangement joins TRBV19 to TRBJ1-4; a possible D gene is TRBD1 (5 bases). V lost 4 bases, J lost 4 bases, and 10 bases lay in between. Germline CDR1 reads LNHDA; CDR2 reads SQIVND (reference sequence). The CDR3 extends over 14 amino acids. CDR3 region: CASSSGDGNEKLFF. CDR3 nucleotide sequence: TGTGCCAGTAGTAGCGGGGACGGTAATGAAAAACTGTTTTTT.

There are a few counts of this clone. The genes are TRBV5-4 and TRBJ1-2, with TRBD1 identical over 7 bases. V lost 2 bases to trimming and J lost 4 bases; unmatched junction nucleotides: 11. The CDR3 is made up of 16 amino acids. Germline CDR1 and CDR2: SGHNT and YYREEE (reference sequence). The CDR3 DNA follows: TGTGCCAGCAGCTTAAAAGGGGGCGATGAGAGCTATGGCTACACCTTC. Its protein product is CASSLKGGDESYGYTF.

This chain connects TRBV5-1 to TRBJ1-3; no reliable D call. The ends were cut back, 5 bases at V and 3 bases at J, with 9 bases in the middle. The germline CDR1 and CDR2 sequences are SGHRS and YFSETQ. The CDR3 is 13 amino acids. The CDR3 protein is CASREELGNTIYF. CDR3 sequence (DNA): TGCGCCAGCAGGGAGGAACTTGGAAACACCATATATTTT.

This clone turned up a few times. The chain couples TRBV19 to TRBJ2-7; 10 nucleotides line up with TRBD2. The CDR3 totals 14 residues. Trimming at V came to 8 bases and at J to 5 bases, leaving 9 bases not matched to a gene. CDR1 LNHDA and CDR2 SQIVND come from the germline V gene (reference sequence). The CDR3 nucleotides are TGTGCCAGTGGTCCTAGCGGGGGAGTCCACGAGCAGTACTTC. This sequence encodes CASGPSGGVHEQYF.

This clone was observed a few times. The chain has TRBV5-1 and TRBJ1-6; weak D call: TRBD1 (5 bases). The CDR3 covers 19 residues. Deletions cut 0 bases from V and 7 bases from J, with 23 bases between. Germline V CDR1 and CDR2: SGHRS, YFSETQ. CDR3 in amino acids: CASSLGAGIDGYNNSPLHF. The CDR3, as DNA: TGCGCCAGCAGCTTGGGGGCAGGGATCGACGGTTACAACAATTCACCCCTCCACTTT.

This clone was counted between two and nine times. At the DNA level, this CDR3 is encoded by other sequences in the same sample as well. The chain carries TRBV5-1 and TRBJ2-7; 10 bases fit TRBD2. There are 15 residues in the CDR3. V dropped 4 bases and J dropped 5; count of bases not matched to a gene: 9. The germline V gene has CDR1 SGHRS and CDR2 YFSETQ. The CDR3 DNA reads TGCGCCAGCAGCCTCGCCGGACTAGCGGTTCACGAGCAGTACTTC. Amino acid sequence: CASSLAGLAVHEQYF.

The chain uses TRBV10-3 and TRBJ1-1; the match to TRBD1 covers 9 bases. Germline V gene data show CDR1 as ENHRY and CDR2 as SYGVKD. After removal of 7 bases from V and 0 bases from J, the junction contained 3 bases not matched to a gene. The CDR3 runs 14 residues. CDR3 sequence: CAITRTGVNTEAFF. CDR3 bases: TGTGCCATCACGAGGACAGGGGTGAACACTGAAGCTTTCTTT.

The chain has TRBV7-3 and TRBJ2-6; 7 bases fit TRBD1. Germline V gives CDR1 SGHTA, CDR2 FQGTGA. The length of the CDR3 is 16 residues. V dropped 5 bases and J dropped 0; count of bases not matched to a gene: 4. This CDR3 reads CASSRDSLSGANVLTF. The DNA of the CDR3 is TGTGCCAGCAGCCGGGACAGCCTCTCTGGGGCCAACGTCCTGACTTTC.

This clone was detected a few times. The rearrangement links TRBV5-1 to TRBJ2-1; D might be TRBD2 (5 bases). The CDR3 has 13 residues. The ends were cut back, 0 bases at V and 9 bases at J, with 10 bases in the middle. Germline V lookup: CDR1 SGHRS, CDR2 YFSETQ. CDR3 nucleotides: TGCGCCAGCAGCTTGGAGGTGGCGGGTGAGCAGTTCTTC. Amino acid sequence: CASSLEVAGEQFF.

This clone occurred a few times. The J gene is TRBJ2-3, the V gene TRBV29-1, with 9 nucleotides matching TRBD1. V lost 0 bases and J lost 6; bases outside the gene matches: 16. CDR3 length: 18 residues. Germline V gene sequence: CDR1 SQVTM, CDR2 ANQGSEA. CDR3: CSVEDRRGATGGFDTQYF. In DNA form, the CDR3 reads TGCAGCGTTGAAGATAGAAGGGGTGCGACAGGGGGGTTTGATACGCAGTATTTT.

CDR3 nucleotides: TGTGCCAGCAGCTTGGCGGACAGGGGGGGCCGTGAAGCTTTCTTT. This gives the protein CASSLADRGGREAFF. The gene calls are TRBV5-4 and TRBJ1-1; 10 bases agree with TRBD1. The length of the CDR3 is 15 residues. J lost 7 bases, V lost 0 bases, and 6 bases had no gene match. Germline values: CDR1 SGHNT, CDR2 YYREEE (reference sequence). Filled out from reference TRBV5-4 and TRBJ1-1, the complete variable domain reads ETGVTQSPTHLIKTRGQQVTLRCSSQSGHNTVSWYQQALGQGPQFIFQYYREEENGRGNFPPRFSGLQFPNYSSELNVNALELDDSALYLCASSLADRGGREAFFGQGTRLTVV.

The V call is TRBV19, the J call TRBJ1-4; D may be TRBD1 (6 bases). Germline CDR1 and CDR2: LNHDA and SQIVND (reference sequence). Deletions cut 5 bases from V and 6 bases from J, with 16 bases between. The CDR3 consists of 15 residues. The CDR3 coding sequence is TGTGCCAGTAGTCTCCCGGGACACTTCGATGAAAAACTGTTTTTT. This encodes CASSLPGHFDEKLFF.

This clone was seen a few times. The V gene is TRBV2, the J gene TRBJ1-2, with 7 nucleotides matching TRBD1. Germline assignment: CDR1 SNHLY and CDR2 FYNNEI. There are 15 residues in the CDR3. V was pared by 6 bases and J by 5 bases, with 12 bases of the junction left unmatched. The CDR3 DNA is TGTGCCAGCAGCCCTCTTGGACAGGAAACTTATGGCTACACCTTC. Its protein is CASSPLGQETYGYTF.

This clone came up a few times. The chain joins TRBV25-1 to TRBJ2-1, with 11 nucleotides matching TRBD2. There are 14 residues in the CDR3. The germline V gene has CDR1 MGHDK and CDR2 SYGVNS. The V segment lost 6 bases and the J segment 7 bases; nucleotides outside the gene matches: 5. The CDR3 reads CASRSSGGRNEQFF. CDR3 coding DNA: TGTGCCAGCAGGTCTAGCGGGGGGAGGAATGAGCAGTTCTTC.

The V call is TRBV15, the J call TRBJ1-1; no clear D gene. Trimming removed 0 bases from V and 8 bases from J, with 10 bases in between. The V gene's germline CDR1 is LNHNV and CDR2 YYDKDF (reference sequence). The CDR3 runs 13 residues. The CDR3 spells CATSRDKETEAFF. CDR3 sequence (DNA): TGTGCCACCAGCAGAGATAAAGAGACAGAAGCTTTCTTT.

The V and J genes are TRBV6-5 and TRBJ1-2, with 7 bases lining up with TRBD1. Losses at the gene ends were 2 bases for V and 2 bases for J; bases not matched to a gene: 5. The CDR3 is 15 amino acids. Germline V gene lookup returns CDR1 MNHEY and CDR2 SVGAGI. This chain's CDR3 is CASSYRQGRNYGYTF. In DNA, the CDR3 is TGTGCCAGCAGTTACCGACAGGGCCGGAACTATGGCTACACCTTC.

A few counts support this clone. The DNA for the CDR3 is TGTGCCAGCAGCTTAGGTGCGGGGACTAACTACAATGAGCAGTTCTTC. This sequence encodes CASSLGAGTNYNEQFF. This chain links TRBV11-2 with TRBJ2-1; TRBD2 matches 7 bases. Germline V gene sequence: CDR1 SGHAT, CDR2 FQNNGV. CDR3 length: 16 amino acids. V was clipped by 1 base and J by 3 bases; unmatched bases: 6.

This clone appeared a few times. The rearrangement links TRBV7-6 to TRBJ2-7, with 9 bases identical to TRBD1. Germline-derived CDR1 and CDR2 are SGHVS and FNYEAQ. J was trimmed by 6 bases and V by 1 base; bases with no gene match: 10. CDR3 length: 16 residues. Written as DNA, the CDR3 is TGTGCCAGCAGCTTAGTGGGGGGGACAGGGACCGGCGAGCAGTACTTC. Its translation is CASSLVGGTGTGEQYF.

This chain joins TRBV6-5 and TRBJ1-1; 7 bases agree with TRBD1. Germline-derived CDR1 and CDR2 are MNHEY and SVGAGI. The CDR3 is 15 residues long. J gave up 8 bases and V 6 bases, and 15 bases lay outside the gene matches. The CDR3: CASSPGQTFLTEAFF. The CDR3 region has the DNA TGTGCCAGCAGCCCGGGACAGACCTTTCTAACGGAAGCTTTCTTT.

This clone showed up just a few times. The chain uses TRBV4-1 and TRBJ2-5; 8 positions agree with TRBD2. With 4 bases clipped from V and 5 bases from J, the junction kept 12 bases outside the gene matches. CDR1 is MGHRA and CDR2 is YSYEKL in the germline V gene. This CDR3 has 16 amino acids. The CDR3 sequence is CASSRRGGTPTETQYF. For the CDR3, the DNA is TGCGCCAGCAGCCGACGGGGGGGAACCCCGACCGAGACCCAGTACTTC.

The CDR3 coding sequence is TGTGCCAGCGAGCGGACCTCTGGAAACACCATATATTTT. The encoded protein is CASERTSGNTIYF. The genes are TRBV9 and TRBJ1-3; D unresolved. V was trimmed by 7 bases and J by 0 bases, leaving 8 bases between them. CDR1 and CDR2 (germline): SGDLS, YYNGEE. The CDR3 consists of 13 residues. The full variable domain, completed using reference TRBV9 and TRBJ1-3, is DSGVTQTPKHLITATGQRVTLRCSPRSGDLSVYWYQQSLDQGLQFLIQYYNGEERAKGNILERFSAQQFPDLHSELNLSSLELGDSALYFCASERTSGNTIYFGEGSWLTVV.